Presented here are 29 T cell receptor beta chains from one specimen sequenced in a study of cytomegalovirus exposure and HLA in healthy donors (dated by TCRdb to about 2017). Libraries were constructed by the immunoSEQ multiplex PCR assay. The multiplex PCR relied on a mix of 60 forward primers for TCR Vbeta segments and 13 reverse primers for TCR Jbeta segments. Held by TCRdb, this immuneACCESS table contains in-frame sequences only and omits some clones. Under half of the omission traces to an unresolved V gene where checked; the cause of the rest is unknown. The sample table contains approximately 150,000 clones; only one count was recorded for approximately 80% of them. The ten most abundant clones make up less than 4.5% of the sample. Sample: PBMCs. These receptors were obtained from a man aged 30 to 39 in good health and CMV-seropositive.

This clone has more than one count but fewer than ten. This sequence joins TRBV28 and TRBJ2-3, with D perhaps matching TRBD1 (6 bases). Deletions cut 4 bases from V and 0 bases from J, with 17 bases between. The CDR3 spans 17 residues. Germline V gives CDR1 MDHEN, CDR2 SYDVKM. The CDR3 region has the DNA TGTGCCAGCAGTTCTATTCGGGGCACAGGGAGCACAGATACGCAGTATTTT. This codes for CASSSIRGTGSTDTQYF.

This clone was counted once. The rearrangement joins TRBV5-1 to TRBJ2-4, with 7 bases aligning to TRBD2. The CDR3 length is 15 residues. Germline V CDR1 and CDR2: SGHRS, YFSETQ. Trimming took 0 bases from V and 5 from J; bases not matched to a gene: 5. As DNA, the CDR3 is TGCGCCAGCAGCTTGGCCCCGGGGGGACAAAACATTCAGTACTTC. The encoded protein is CASSLAPGGQNIQYF.

The chain uses TRBV14 and TRBJ1-2; 7 bases match TRBD1. CDR3 length: 14 residues. Per germline, CDR1 SGHDN and CDR2 FVKESK. V trimming: 0 bases; J trimming: 7 bases; junction bases outside the gene matches: 5. The CDR3 region has the DNA TGTGCCAGCAGCCAAGAGTACAGGGGTTCTGGCTACACCTTC. It is translated as CASSQEYRGSGYTF.

The rearrangement links TRBV13 to TRBJ2-7; 9 bases map to TRBD1. Germline loops: CDR1 PRHDT, CDR2 FYEKMQ (reference sequence). The CDR3 consists of 14 residues. V lost 5 bases, J lost 4 bases, and 6 bases stayed unmatched. The CDR3: CASSTGTGIYEQYF. CDR3 DNA sequence: TGTGCCAGCAGCACCGGGACAGGGATATACGAGCAGTACTTC.

This chain connects TRBV28 to TRBJ1-4; 8 positions agree with TRBD1. Per germline, CDR1 MDHEN and CDR2 SYDVKM. V shed 7 bases, J shed 7 bases, and the junction held 5 bases outside the gene matches. This CDR3 spans 13 amino acids. CDR3: CASTQGALEKLFF. The CDR3 DNA reads as TGTGCCAGCACTCAGGGGGCTCTTGAAAAACTGTTTTTT.

V and J are TRBV5-1 and TRBJ2-3; a possible D gene is TRBD2 (6 bases). Per the germline V gene, CDR1 is SGHRS and CDR2 is YFSETQ. The length of the CDR3 is 15 residues. V gave up 1 base and J gave up 3 bases, with 12 bases separating them. The CDR3 sequence is CASSLWRGATDTQYF. Here the CDR3 DNA reads TGCGCCAGCAGCTTGTGGCGGGGCGCGACAGATACGCAGTATTTT.

The chain recombines TRBV10-3 with TRBJ1-3; D remains unclear. Germline values: CDR1 ENHRY, CDR2 SYGVKD. V gave up 0 bases and J gave up 0 bases, with 6 bases separating them. The CDR3 runs to 15 residues. The CDR3 region has the DNA TGTGCCATCAGTGAGTCGGCCTCCTCTGGAAACACCATATATTTT. Translation: CAISESASSGNTIYF.

This chain uses TRBV4-1 with TRBJ2-3; 7 bases match TRBD1. Germline assignment: CDR1 MGHRA and CDR2 YSYEKL. CDR3 length: 15 residues. The ends lost 3 bases at V and 3 bases at J; junction bases unmatched: 6. The CDR3 spells CASSQRQGLTDTQYF. The CDR3, as DNA: TGCGCCAGCAGCCAGAGACAGGGCCTTACAGATACGCAGTATTTT.

The chain employs TRBV6-1 and TRBJ1-2; D possibly corresponds to TRBD1 (5 bases). Germline CDR1 and CDR2: MNHNS and SASEGT. V lost 8 bases, J lost 7 bases, and 17 bases lay in between. This CDR3 has 13 residues. CDR3 bases: TGTGCCAGCGTCGGAGGGTGGGACCGTGGCTACACCTTC. It encodes CASVGGWDRGYTF.

This clone was recorded only once. The CDR3 spells CASSPPGRNDGYTF. The CDR3 coding sequence is TGCGCCAGCAGCCCCCCTGGGAGGAATGATGGCTACACCTTC. The gene calls are TRBV4-1 and TRBJ1-2; unclear D gene. With 4 bases removed from V and 6 bases from J, the gap between germline ends came to 15 bases. The germline gives CDR1 MGHRA, CDR2 YSYEKL. The CDR3 has 14 residues.

This chain links TRBV2 with TRBJ2-4; D gene ambiguous. Germline V gene lookup returns CDR1 SNHLY and CDR2 FYNNEI. This CDR3 is 11 amino acids long. Trimming removed 8 bases at V and 9 bases at J, with 11 bases between. Here the CDR3 DNA reads TGTGCCAGCGGTTCGAGTGTCATTCAGTACTTC. It codes for CASGSSVIQYF.

This chain uses TRBV4-1 with TRBJ2-7; 10 bases are shared with TRBD2. Germline V gives CDR1 MGHRA, CDR2 YSYEKL. The CDR3 is made up of 16 amino acids. The trim removed 4 bases at V and 2 bases at J, leaving 8 bases unmatched. This chain's CDR3 is CASSPAGSGGAYEQYF. The CDR3, as DNA: TGCGCCAGCAGCCCCGCGGGGAGCGGGGGGGCCTACGAGCAGTACTTC.

This chain connects TRBV25-1 to TRBJ2-7; D possibly corresponds to TRBD1 (6 bases). In germline, CDR1 is MGHDK, CDR2 SYGVNS. This CDR3 contains 14 residues. Trimming removed 1 base from V and 2 bases from J, with 9 bases in between. The chain's CDR3 is CASSEFKGAYEQYF. DNA of the CDR3: TGTGCCAGCAGTGAATTTAAGGGGGCCTACGAGCAGTACTTC.

The CDR3: CASSLSRGGPKLTYEQYF. The DNA for the CDR3 is TGTGCCAGCAGTTTATCCCGGGGGGGACCGAAGCTTACCTACGAGCAGTACTTC. V is TRBV28 and J is TRBJ2-7; the match to TRBD2 covers 8 bases. CDR3 size: 18 residues. After removal of 1 base from V and 2 bases from J, the junction contained 13 bases not matched to a gene. Germline V CDR1 and CDR2: MDHEN, SYDVKM.

The V gene is TRBV11-3, the J gene TRBJ2-3, with 8 bases lining up with TRBD1. Per the germline V gene, CDR1 is SGHNT and CDR2 is YENEEA. V shed 5 bases and J 4 bases; nucleotides not matched to a gene: 14. This CDR3 contains 17 residues. The CDR3 DNA reads as TGTGCCAGCAGCAGTAGGACAGGGAACCCGGGGGCAGATACGCAGTATTTT. This codes for CASSSRTGNPGADTQYF.

The table lists this clone with a few counts. This chain connects TRBV7-9 to TRBJ1-1; 7 nucleotides align to TRBD1. CDR3 length equals 15 residues. Germline values: CDR1 SEHNR, CDR2 FQNEAQ (reference sequence). V lost 3 bases, J lost 2 bases, and 6 bases stayed unmatched. CDR3 bases: TGTGCCAGCAGCTTCTCCGGGACAGTTAACACTGAAGCTTTCTTT. This gives the protein CASSFSGTVNTEAFF.

The chain joins TRBV7-2 to TRBJ2-1; TRBD2 agrees at 14 bases. Germline CDR1 is SGHTA and CDR2 is FQGNSA. V dropped 3 bases and J dropped 8; count of bases not matched to a gene: 6. The CDR3 extends over 16 amino acids. CDR3 protein: CASSFRLAGGQDEQFF. In DNA, the CDR3 is TGTGCCAGCAGCTTCCGACTAGCGGGGGGGCAGGATGAGCAGTTCTTC.

The V gene is TRBV5-1, the J gene TRBJ2-3; 9 bases align to TRBD1. Per the germline V gene, CDR1 is SGHRS and CDR2 is YFSETQ. V shed 7 bases and J 2 bases; nucleotides not matched to a gene: 8. The CDR3 consists of 15 residues. In DNA, the CDR3 is TGCGCCAGCGCCCTCGGGACAGGGTACACAGATACGCAGTATTTT. It encodes CASALGTGYTDTQYF.

CDR3 nucleotide sequence: TGTGCCAGCAGACCTGCTGGAGGGCACTCCTACGAGCAGTACTTC. Protein product: CASRPAGGHSYEQYF. The rearrangement uses TRBV6-6 and TRBJ2-7; D perhaps matches TRBD2 (6 bases). Germline V gene lookup returns CDR1 MNHNY and CDR2 SVGAGI (reference sequence). This CDR3 has 15 amino acids. V shed 6 bases and J shed 0 bases, with 15 bases lying between them.

This rearrangement joins TRBV27 to TRBJ2-6; TRBD1 aligns across 8 bases. V lost 7 bases and J lost 2; bases outside the gene matches: 4. Germline CDR1 and CDR2: MNHEY and SMNVEV (reference sequence). The CDR3 contains 15 residues. The CDR3 nucleotides are TGTGCCAGCACCTTGACAGGGGCTGGGGCCAACGTCCTGACTTTC. Its translation: CASTLTGAGANVLTF.

This clone came up a few times. V is TRBV5-1 and J is TRBJ2-7, with 10 bases aligning to TRBD2. V lost 0 bases and J lost 6; bases outside the gene matches: 3. Germline lookup yields CDR1 SGHRS and CDR2 YFSETQ. This CDR3 comprises 14 residues. CDR3: CASSLVASGGEQYF. CDR3 nucleotides: TGCGCCAGCAGCTTGGTTGCTAGCGGGGGCGAGCAGTACTTC.

The chain uses TRBV7-2 and TRBJ2-7; 8 nucleotides line up with TRBD2. The CDR3 extends over 14 amino acids. J lost 6 bases, V lost 4 bases, and 8 bases had no gene match. Germline CDR1 SGHTA, CDR2 FQGNSA. The CDR3 DNA is TGTGCCAGCAGCTCCGGGCTAGCGGGTTCCGAGCAGTACTTC. Its protein is CASSSGLAGSEQYF.

The gene calls are TRBV7-2 and TRBJ2-3, with TRBD2 matching 7 bases. Trimming took 2 bases from V and 4 from J; bases not matched to a gene: 6. Germline V lookup: CDR1 SGHTA, CDR2 FQGNSA. CDR3 length: 15 residues. The CDR3 sequence is CASSLREGRSDTQYF. CDR3 DNA: TGTGCCAGCAGCTTAAGGGAGGGCAGGTCAGATACGCAGTATTTT.

The sample holds a few counts of this clone. The chain has TRBV5-1 and TRBJ1-4; TRBD1 aligns across 7 bases. Germline CDR1 reads SGHRS; CDR2 reads YFSETQ. J lost 4 bases, V lost 0 bases, and 9 bases had no gene match. The CDR3 contains 17 residues. CDR3 sequence: CASSLVNGPGGNEKLFF. In DNA, the CDR3 is TGCGCCAGCAGCTTGGTGAATGGACCAGGGGGTAATGAAAAACTGTTTTTT.

The chain carries TRBV7-2 and TRBJ2-3, with D possibly TRBD2 on 6 matching bases. The CDR3 runs to 14 residues. CDR1 and CDR2 (germline): SGHTA, FQGNSA. V lost 9 bases to trimming and J lost 2 bases, with 15 bases between them. CDR3 amino acids: CASTPGLNTDTQYF. The CDR3 bases are TGTGCCAGTACGCCGGGACTCAACACAGATACGCAGTATTTT. The variable domain in full, with the rest retrieved from reference TRBV7-2 and TRBJ2-3, is GAGVSQSPSNKVTEKGKDVELRCDPISGHTALYWYRQSLGQGLEFLIYFQGNSAPDKSGLPSDRFSAERTGGSVSTLTIQRTQQEDSAVYLCASTPGLNTDTQYFGPGTRLTVL.

The chain employs TRBV28 and TRBJ2-5; weak D call: TRBD1 (6 bases). V was clipped by 6 bases and J by 1 base, with 9 bases between them. This CDR3 spans 13 amino acids. CDR1 MDHEN and CDR2 SYDVKM come from the germline V gene. CDR3 protein: CASSRGGQETQYF. CDR3 sequence (DNA): TGTGCCAGCAGCCGAGGGGGCCAAGAGACCCAGTACTTC.

This sequence joins TRBV30 and TRBJ1-4, with 8 positions matching TRBD1. CDR1 is GTSNPN, CDR2 SVGIG, per germline (reference sequence). This CDR3 contains 13 residues. Losses at the gene ends were 5 bases for V and 5 bases for J; bases not matched to a gene: 4. The CDR3 bases are TGTGCCTGGGCCCGGGACAGGAATGAAAAACTGTTTTTT. It specifies CAWARDRNEKLFF.

The rearrangement uses TRBV11-2 and TRBJ2-7; D possibly corresponds to TRBD2 (5 bases). The length of the CDR3 is 13 residues. Trimming removed 3 bases at V and 4 bases at J, with 10 bases between. CDR1 SGHAT and CDR2 FQNNGV come from the germline V gene. DNA of the CDR3: TGTGCCAGCAGCTTCGGGGTTGGGTACGAGCAGTACTTC. Translating it yields CASSFGVGYEQYF.

In this sample, this clone turned up a few times. V usage is TRBV28 and J usage is TRBJ2-7, with a possible D match to TRBD1 (7 bases). The ends were cut back, 5 bases at V and 4 bases at J, with 18 bases in the middle. Germline CDR1 is MDHEN and CDR2 is SYDVKM. CDR3 size: 15 residues. CDR3 nucleotide sequence: TGTGCCAGCAGTACAGGGGTAGTTCGGGGGTACGAGCAGTACTTC. The encoded protein is CASSTGVVRGYEQYF.